These 14 T cell receptor beta chains originate from one sample sequenced in a study of blood T cell repertoires in COVID-19 (dated by TCRdb to between 2020 and 2021). The receptor library was made with the immunoSEQ multiplex PCR assay. The source is immuneACCESS, and TCRdb retained only in-frame sequences with V and J called. Part of the clones is not carried over; for the studies checked, unresolved V genes explain less than half of this, and the remainder is unexplained. Present in this sample are about 50,000 clones, over 75% of which were seen just once. The ten largest make up approximately 15% of the sample. Sequenced input: peripheral blood. The receptors stem from a human donor in a cohort sampled during active COVID-19.

In this sample, this clone turned up once. The chain carries TRBV6-5 and TRBJ2-5; TRBD1 agrees at 8 bases. The trim removed 7 bases at V and 2 bases at J, leaving 9 bases unmatched. CDR1 is MNHEY, CDR2 SVGAGI, per germline. This CDR3 is built from 15 residues. CDR3 protein: CASISGQGPQETQYF. CDR3 in DNA: TGTGCCAGCATTTCAGGACAGGGTCCACAAGAGACCCAGTACTTC.

The chain has TRBV4-1 and TRBJ2-7; TRBD2 aligns across 15 bases. J lost 0 bases, V lost 4 bases, and 10 bases had no gene match. The CDR3 covers 19 residues. Germline-derived CDR1 and CDR2 are MGHRA and YSYEKL. This CDR3 is CASSPTPGLAGGLSYEQYF. Written as DNA, the CDR3 is TGCGCCAGCAGCCCAACGCCGGGACTAGCGGGGGGCCTCTCCTACGAGCAGTACTTC.

This chain connects TRBV6-5 to TRBJ2-7, with D possibly matching TRBD1 (6 bases). Germline CDR1 and CDR2: MNHEY and SVGAGI. The CDR3 totals 14 residues. V lost 6 bases to trimming and J lost 3 bases, with 15 bases between them. The CDR3 sequence is CASRQDRPRYEQYF. The CDR3 DNA sequence: TGTGCCAGCAGACAAGACAGGCCCCGCTACGAGCAGTACTTC.

The chain recombines TRBV7-9 with TRBJ2-5; 10 nucleotides match TRBD1. Germline assignment: CDR1 SEHNR and CDR2 FQNEAQ (reference sequence). The junction had 14 bases not matched to a gene; V was cut back by 5 bases and J by 5 bases. The CDR3 length is 17 residues. CDR3 nucleotides: TGTGCCAGCAGCCATAGTACCGGGACAGGGGCGTACGAGACCCAGTACTTC. This gives the protein CASSHSTGTGAYETQYF.

The J gene is TRBJ2-7, the V gene TRBV18; a weak D match, TRBD2 (5 bases). This CDR3 has 14 residues. Trimming removed 5 bases from V and 3 bases from J, with 14 bases in between. Germline V CDR1 and CDR2: KGHSH, LQKENI. CDR3 sequence reads: CASSEPGKNYEQYF. For the CDR3, the DNA is TGTGCCAGCTCAGAGCCCGGGAAGAACTACGAGCAGTACTTC. The entire variable domain, with the rest obtained from reference TRBV18 and TRBJ2-7, is as follows: NAGVMQNPRHLVRRRGQEARLRCSPMKGHSHVYWYRQLPEEGLKFMVYLQKENIIDESGMPKERFSAEFPKEGPSILRIQQVVRGDSAAYFCASSEPGKNYEQYFGPGTRLTVT.

The rearrangement joins TRBV7-9 to TRBJ1-4; maybe TRBD1 (5 bases). The CDR3 has 16 residues. CDR1 and CDR2 (germline): SEHNR, FQNEAQ (reference sequence). Trimming took off 4 bases at V and 5 bases at J, with 17 bases between the two ends. CDR3 coding DNA: TGTGCCAGCAGCTCCGTCGGGGGACTGGGGAATGAAAAACTGTTTTTT. Its translation is CASSSVGGLGNEKLFF.

V and J are TRBV6-5 and TRBJ2-7, with 8 bases matching TRBD2. The CDR3 loop spans 13 amino acids. V was pared by 6 bases and J by 6 bases, with 7 bases of the junction left unmatched. From germline, CDR1 is MNHEY and CDR2 SVGAGI. The CDR3 DNA follows: TGTGCCAGCAGCACGAAAGCGGGAGTCGAGCAGTACTTC. Translated, it gives CASSTKAGVEQYF.

V and J are TRBV20-1 and TRBJ2-7; no reliable D call. With 3 bases removed from V and 0 bases from J, the gap between germline ends came to 18 bases. CDR3 length: 16 amino acids. Per the germline V gene, CDR1 is DFQATT and CDR2 is SNEGSKA (reference sequence). CDR3 sequence: CSASVFAGISSYEQYF. For the CDR3, the DNA is TGCAGTGCTAGTGTATTTGCAGGTATTAGCTCCTACGAGCAGTACTTC.

This chain uses TRBV4-2 with TRBJ2-1; maybe TRBD2 (5 bases). The length of the CDR3 is 17 residues. Germline CDR1 and CDR2: LGHNA and YNFKEQ. The ends were cut back, 3 bases at V and 10 bases at J, with 25 bases in the middle. CDR3 protein: CASSHSAGFRSAGEQFF. Written as DNA, the CDR3 is TGTGCCAGCAGCCATTCGGCCGGTTTTCGTAGTGCGGGCGAGCAGTTCTTC.

The V and J genes are TRBV10-1 and TRBJ2-2; D may be TRBD1 (6 bases). The CDR3 is 16 residues long. Trimming shortened V by 3 bases and J by 1 base, and 12 bases separated the two germline ends. Germline lookup yields CDR1 WNHNN and CDR2 SYGVQD (reference sequence). CDR3 nucleotides: TGCGCCAGCAGTGACCTTCAAGGGGGGAACACCGGGGAGCTGTTTTTT. It translates to CASSDLQGGNTGELFF.

The rearrangement links TRBV19 to TRBJ2-2, with TRBD1 matching 7 bases. This CDR3 contains 15 residues. The V gene's germline CDR1 is LNHDA and CDR2 SQIVND (reference sequence). The V segment lost 0 bases and the J segment 8 bases; nucleotides outside the gene matches: 6. CDR3 coding DNA: TGTGCCAGTAGTATAGATCGACAGGGAAGGGGGGAGCTGTTTTTT. This codes for CASSIDRQGRGELFF.

The gene calls are TRBV3-1 (or the pseudogene TRBV3-2) and TRBJ2-2; D unclear. V shed 3 bases and J shed 5 bases, with 10 bases lying between them. CDR1 is LGHDT, CDR2 YNNKEL, per germline (reference sequence). The CDR3 totals 14 residues. The CDR3 region is CASSQTPVTGELFF. CDR3 sequence (DNA): TGTGCCAGCAGCCAGACTCCGGTTACCGGGGAGCTGTTTTTT.

In nucleotides, the CDR3 is TGTGCCAGCAGGCAAGCGGGAGGGTACACCGGGGAGCTGTTTTTT. Its translation: CASRQAGGYTGELFF. V is TRBV6-5 and J is TRBJ2-2; 10 nucleotides align to TRBD2. V lost 6 bases and J lost 3; bases outside the gene matches: 4. This CDR3 contains 15 residues. The germline V gene encodes CDR1 MNHEY and CDR2 SVGAGI.

The chain employs TRBV18 and TRBJ1-5; weak D call: TRBD1 (6 bases). CDR1 KGHSH and CDR2 LQKENI come from the germline V gene. CDR3 length: 15 residues. Deletions cut 4 bases from V and 0 bases from J, with 10 bases between. Here the CDR3 reads CASSHDRISNQPQHF. The CDR3, as DNA: TGTGCCAGCTCACACGACAGGATTAGCAATCAGCCCCAGCATTTT.